This TCR beta chain stems from a study of blood T cell repertoires in COVID-19. About the study: Whether acute or convalescent, the COVID-19 samples came from the United States, Italy and Spain.

Between the trimmed V and J ends, which lost 4 bases and 4 bases, there was a span of 11 bases. This CDR3 region has 14 residues. Per germline, CDR1 SEHNR and CDR2 FQNEAQ (reference sequence). The study recruited people aged 18 to 89 years across approximately 25 US areas. Method: immunoSEQ multiplex PCR; TCRdb's copy keeps in-frame clones and lacks some. The table includes roughly 140,000 clones, 80% to 90% detected once. The sequencing input was PBMCs or T cells enriched from blood (not recorded which). The rearrangement uses TRBV7-9 and TRBJ1-5; TRBD1 might be the D (5 bases). The clonotype originates from a man over 45 who had recovered from COVID-19. In nucleotides, the CDR3 is TGTGCCAGCAGCTCCTCGGCAGGGAATCAGCCCCAGCATTTT. Its translation: CASSSSAGNQPQHF.